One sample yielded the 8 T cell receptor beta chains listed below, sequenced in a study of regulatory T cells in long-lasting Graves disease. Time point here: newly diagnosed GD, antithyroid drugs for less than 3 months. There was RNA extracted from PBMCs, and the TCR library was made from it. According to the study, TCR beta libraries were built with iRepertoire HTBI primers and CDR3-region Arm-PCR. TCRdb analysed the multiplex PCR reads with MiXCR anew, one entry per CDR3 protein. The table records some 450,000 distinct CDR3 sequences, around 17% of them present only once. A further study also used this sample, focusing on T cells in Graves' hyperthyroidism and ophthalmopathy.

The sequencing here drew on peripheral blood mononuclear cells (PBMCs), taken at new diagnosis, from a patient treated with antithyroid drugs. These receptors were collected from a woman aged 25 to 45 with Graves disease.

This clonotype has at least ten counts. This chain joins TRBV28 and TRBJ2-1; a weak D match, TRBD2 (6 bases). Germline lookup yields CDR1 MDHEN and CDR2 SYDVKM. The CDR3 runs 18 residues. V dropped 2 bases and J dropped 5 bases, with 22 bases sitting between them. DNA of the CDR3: TGTGCCAGCAGTTTAATTAGGGAGAAGACTAGGGATGACAATGAGCAGTTCTTC. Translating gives CASSLIREKTRDDNEQFF. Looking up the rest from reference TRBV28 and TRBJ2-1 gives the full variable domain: DVKVTQSSRYLVKRTGEKVFLECVQDMDHENMFWYRQDPGLGLRLIYFSYDVKMKEKGDIPEGYSVSREKKERFSLILESASTNQTSMYLCASSLIREKTRDDNEQFFGPGTRLTVL.

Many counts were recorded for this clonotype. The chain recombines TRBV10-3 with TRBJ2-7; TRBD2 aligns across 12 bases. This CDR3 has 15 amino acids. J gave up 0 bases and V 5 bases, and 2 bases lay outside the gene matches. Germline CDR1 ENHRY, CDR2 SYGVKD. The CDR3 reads CAISPTSGSSYEQYF. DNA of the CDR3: TGTGCCATCAGTCCGACTAGCGGGAGCTCCTACGAGCAGTACTTC.

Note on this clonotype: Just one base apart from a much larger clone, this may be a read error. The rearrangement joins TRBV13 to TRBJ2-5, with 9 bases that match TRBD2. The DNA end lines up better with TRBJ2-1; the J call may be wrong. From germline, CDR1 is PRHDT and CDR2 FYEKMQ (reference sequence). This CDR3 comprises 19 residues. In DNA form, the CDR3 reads TGTGCCAGCAGCTTGAGTCTGGCGGGAGGGGGTGGTTGGTCCTACGAGCAGTTCTTC. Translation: CASSLSLAGGGGWSYEQFF.

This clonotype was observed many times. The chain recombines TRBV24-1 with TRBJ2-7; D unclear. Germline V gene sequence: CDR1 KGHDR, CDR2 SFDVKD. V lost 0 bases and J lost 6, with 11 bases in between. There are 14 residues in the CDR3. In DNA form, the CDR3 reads TGTGCCACCAGTGATTTGTCCAGGTCGGGCGAGCAGTACTTC. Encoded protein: CATSDLSRSGEQYF.

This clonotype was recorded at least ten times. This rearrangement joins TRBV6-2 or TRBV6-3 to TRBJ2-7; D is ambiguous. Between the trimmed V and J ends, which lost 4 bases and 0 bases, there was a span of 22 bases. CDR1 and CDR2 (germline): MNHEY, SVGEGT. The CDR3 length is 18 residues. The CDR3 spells CASSSPRPGPDPSYEQYF. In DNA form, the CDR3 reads TGTGCCAGCAGTTCCCCACGCCCCGGGCCCGACCCCTCCTACGAGCAGTACTTC.

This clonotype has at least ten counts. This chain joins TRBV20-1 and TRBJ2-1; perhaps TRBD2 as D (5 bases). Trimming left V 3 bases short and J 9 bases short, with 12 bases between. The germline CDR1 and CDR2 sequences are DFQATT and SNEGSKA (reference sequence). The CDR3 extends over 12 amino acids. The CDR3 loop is CSARKGAGEQFF. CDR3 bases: TGCAGTGCTAGGAAGGGAGCAGGTGAGCAGTTCTTC.

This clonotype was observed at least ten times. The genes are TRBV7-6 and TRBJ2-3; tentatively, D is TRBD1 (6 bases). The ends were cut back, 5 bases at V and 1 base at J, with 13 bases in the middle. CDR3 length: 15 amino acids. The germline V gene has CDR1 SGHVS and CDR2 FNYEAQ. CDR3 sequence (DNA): TGTGCCAGCAGCCGACAGGTGGGAGGCACAGATACGCAGTATTTT. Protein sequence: CASSRQVGGTDTQYF.

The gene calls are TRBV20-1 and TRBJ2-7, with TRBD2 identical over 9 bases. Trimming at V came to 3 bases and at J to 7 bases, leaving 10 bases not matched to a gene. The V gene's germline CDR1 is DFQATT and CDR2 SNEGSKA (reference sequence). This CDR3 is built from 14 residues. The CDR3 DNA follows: TGCAGTGCTAGCCCTAGCGGGAACGAGTTGGAGCAGTACTTC. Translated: CSASPSGNELEQYF.